The present T cell receptor beta chain was sequenced within a study of monozygotic twins with inflammatory bowel disease. Study-wide results and limits: Added variability in patient repertoires may stem from differing immunosuppressive treatments. Healthy co-twins had higher TCRbeta inverse Simpson diversity than their IBD twins. Cells of different T cell subtypes could not be told apart.

Each CDR3 protein gets one entry in TCRdb, which reprocessed the 5' RACE reads and gives no DNA. The sample is made up of fewer than 350,000 distinct CDR3 sequences, and the top ten hold over 2% of it. The germline gives CDR1 KGHSH, CDR2 LQKENI. This CDR3 has 14 amino acids. Donors gave around 2.5 ml of blood apiece. Worth noting for this clonotype: Antigen unknown.

The sequencing sample was made of blood. The receptor was derived from a human donor with ulcerative colitis or Crohn's disease, or a healthy co-twin of an affected twin (not recorded which). The V call is TRBV18, the J call TRBJ2-3; TCRdb proposes TRBD2, but this gene call is untestable without DNA. CDR3 sequence reads: CASYPGGPGNTQYF.